This entry lists 21 T cell receptor beta chains sequenced from one sample in a study of technical replicates of blood from a handful of donors. Here immunoSEQ multiplex PCR was the method, and the copy in TCRdb shows in-frame clones only, minus some. The top ten hold about 0.2% of the sample, which has tens of thousands of clones, roughly 94% seen once. The specimen sequenced was T cells isolated from PBMCs. The source is a human donor in good health.

This chain links TRBV6-5 with TRBJ2-6, with 7 bases that match TRBD1. Germline V gene lookup returns CDR1 MNHEY and CDR2 SVGAGI. The CDR3 covers 15 residues. V trimming: 2 bases; J trimming: 2 bases; junction bases outside the gene matches: 0. CDR3: CASSYDRAGANVLTF. The CDR3 region has the DNA TGTGCCAGCAGTTACGACAGGGCTGGGGCCAACGTCCTGACTTTC.

The rearrangement uses TRBV5-1 and TRBJ2-7; possible D gene TRBD1, 6 bases. The CDR3 has 13 amino acids. V lost 4 bases and J 2 bases, leaving 10 bases between the germline ends. The V gene's germline CDR1 is SGHRS and CDR2 YFSETQ. CDR3 in amino acids: CASSVGTTYEQYF. CDR3 bases: TGCGCCAGCAGCGTCGGGACAACCTACGAGCAGTACTTC.

The chain joins TRBV10-1 to TRBJ1-2; 7 bases fit TRBD1. Per the germline V gene, CDR1 is WNHNN and CDR2 is SYGVQD (reference sequence). CDR3 length equals 13 residues. V gave up 5 bases and J gave up 8 bases; unmatched junction bases: 8. For the CDR3, the DNA is TGCGCCAGCAGTTTGACAGGGTCCATCGGCTACACCTTC. Translation: CASSLTGSIGYTF.

V gene TRBV13 combines with J gene TRBJ2-1, with D possibly TRBD2 on 6 matching bases. This CDR3 contains 15 residues. The V gene lost 5 bases and the J gene lost 2 bases, with 13 bases spanning the gap. Germline assignment: CDR1 PRHDT and CDR2 FYEKMQ (reference sequence). Here the CDR3 DNA reads TGTGCCAGCAGCGCCGGCGAGCGGGCCTACAATGAGCAGTTCTTC. Translation: CASSAGERAYNEQFF.

The chain employs TRBV7-9 and TRBJ2-5; the D gene is possibly TRBD1 (6 bases). V dropped 5 bases and J dropped 5 bases, with 18 bases sitting between them. The CDR3 runs 15 residues. Germline-derived CDR1 and CDR2 are SEHNR and FQNEAQ (reference sequence). CDR3 coding DNA: TGTGCCAGCAGCCAAAGCCGGGACATCCGCGAGACCCAGTACTTC. Translation gives CASSQSRDIRETQYF.

This chain links TRBV6-6 with TRBJ2-7; D is possibly TRBD2 (6 bases). Germline CDR1 is MNHNY and CDR2 is SVGAGI (reference sequence). V lost 0 bases and J 0 bases, leaving 12 bases between the germline ends. The CDR3 totals 16 residues. The DNA of the CDR3 is TGTGCCAGCAGTTACTCGAATGGGGGGTACTCCTACGAGCAGTACTTC. It yields the protein CASSYSNGGYSYEQYF.

Here the CDR3 DNA reads TGTGCCAGCAGTTATGAGGTTAAGGTCAACACTGAAGCTTTCTTT. It yields the protein CASSYEVKVNTEAFF. V gene TRBV6-5 combines with J gene TRBJ1-1; no clear D. The CDR3 contains 15 residues. Germline CDR1 MNHEY, CDR2 SVGAGI. The V end was cut by 3 bases, the J end by 2 bases, with 13 bases between.

This chain links TRBV28 with TRBJ1-1, with a tentative D call TRBD1 (6 bases). The V gene's germline CDR1 is MDHEN and CDR2 SYDVKM. V shed 6 bases and J shed 11 bases, with 13 bases lying between them. The CDR3 is made up of 11 amino acids. CDR3 loop: CASRSGGSAFF. In DNA form, the CDR3 reads TGTGCCAGCAGGAGTGGGGGCTCGGCTTTCTTT.

The chain links TRBV10-1 to TRBJ1-1; the match to TRBD1 covers 9 bases. The germline CDR1 and CDR2 sequences are WNHNN and SYGVQD (reference sequence). V shed 5 bases, J shed 9 bases, and the junction held 7 bases outside the gene matches. CDR3 length: 13 residues. The CDR3 loop is CASSTIQGAKAFF. CDR3 bases: TGCGCCAGCAGTACAATACAGGGGGCAAAAGCTTTCTTT.

V is TRBV7-9 and J is TRBJ2-7; TRBD2 might be the D (5 bases). The CDR3 spans 17 residues. Germline V gene data show CDR1 as SEHNR and CDR2 as FQNEAQ (reference sequence). V dropped 4 bases and J dropped 3 bases, with 22 bases sitting between them. CDR3 loop: CASSSQNYTRRFYEQYF. The CDR3 DNA is TGTGCCAGCAGCTCCCAAAATTACACTAGGCGGTTCTACGAGCAGTACTTC.

The chain joins TRBV5-1 to TRBJ2-3; TRBD2 aligns across 10 bases. Germline CDR1 is SGHRS and CDR2 is YFSETQ. Germline trimming cut 5 bases from V and 0 bases from J; bases unmatched to any gene: 12. The CDR3 runs to 18 residues. In nucleotides, the CDR3 is TGCGCCAGCAGACCCGTAGCGGGGGGTTTAGCTAGCACAGATACGCAGTATTTT. The encoded protein is CASRPVAGGLASTDTQYF. Full variable domain (outside the CDR3, taken from reference TRBV5-1 and TRBJ2-3): KAGVTQTPRYLIKTRGQQVTLSCSPISGHRSVSWYQQTPGQGLQFLFEYFSETQRNKGNFPGRFSGRQFSNSRSEMNVSTLELGDSALYLCASRPVAGGLASTDTQYFGPGTRLTVL.

The chain has TRBV5-1 and TRBJ2-3; D possibly corresponds to TRBD2 (6 bases). Germline loops: CDR1 SGHRS, CDR2 YFSETQ. Trimming left V 5 bases short and J 2 bases short, with 12 bases between. The CDR3 is made up of 14 amino acids. CDR3 in amino acids: CASSLARSTDTQYF. The CDR3 bases are TGCGCCAGCAGTCTAGCGAGATCCACAGATACGCAGTATTTT.

This clone was counted only a few times. The V gene is TRBV6-5, the J gene TRBJ2-4; TRBD2 aligns across 9 bases. CDR3 length: 11 amino acids. Trimming cost V 9 bases and J 8 bases; bases outside gene matches: 2. CDR1 and CDR2 (germline): MNHEY, SVGAGI. The CDR3 region is CASRLADIQYF. The CDR3 coding sequence is TGTGCCAGTCGACTAGCGGACATTCAGTACTTC.

This sequence joins TRBV10-3 and TRBJ2-7, with TRBD2 matching over 7 bases. This CDR3 is 15 amino acids long. Germline V gene data show CDR1 as ENHRY and CDR2 as SYGVKD. The junction had 7 bases not matched to a gene; V was cut back by 3 bases and J by 2 bases. Here the CDR3 DNA reads TGTGCCATCAGTGATGGGCTAGCGGTTACCTACGAGCAGTACTTC. Translation: CAISDGLAVTYEQYF.

The V call is TRBV18, the J call TRBJ2-5; D not resolved. The CDR3 sequence is 13 residues long. Germline lookup yields CDR1 KGHSH and CDR2 LQKENI. The ends were cut back, 3 bases at V and 5 bases at J, with 10 bases in the middle. CDR3 bases: TGTGCCAGCTCACCGATCCCCGAGGAGACCCAGTACTTC. Its translation: CASSPIPEETQYF.

This clone has a single count. CDR3 protein: CATRTDRYEQYF. The CDR3 DNA is TGTGCCACCCGGACAGATCGGTACGAGCAGTACTTC. The chain joins TRBV6-5 to TRBJ2-7; D may be TRBD1 (6 bases). The CDR3 is made up of 12 amino acids. V shed 10 bases and J shed 4 bases, with 14 bases lying between them. Germline V gene sequence: CDR1 MNHEY, CDR2 SVGAGI.

In DNA, the CDR3 is TGTGCCAGCTGGCTTGCGGGAGGGCCGTCCGGGGAGCTGTTTTTT. Translation gives CASWLAGGPSGELFF. The V and J genes are TRBV5-6 and TRBJ2-2; 9 nucleotides agree with TRBD2. The germline V gene has CDR1 SGHDT and CDR2 YYEEEE. This CDR3 is built from 15 residues. V shed 7 bases, J shed 6 bases, and the junction held 10 bases outside the gene matches.

The chain carries TRBV6-5 and TRBJ2-7; 9 nucleotides match TRBD2. J lost 4 bases, V lost 6 bases, and 4 bases had no gene match. This CDR3 has 13 residues. The germline gives CDR1 MNHEY, CDR2 SVGAGI. The chain's CDR3 is CASRGGRAYEQYF. CDR3 sequence (DNA): TGTGCCAGCAGGGGCGGGAGGGCGTACGAGCAGTACTTC.

A few counts support this clone. The chain couples TRBV29-1 to TRBJ1-1; D is ambiguous. Trimming took off 7 bases at V and 0 bases at J, with 12 bases between the two ends. The CDR3 extends over 13 amino acids. Germline V CDR1 and CDR2: SQVTM, ANQGSEA. The CDR3 DNA sequence: TGCAGCGCCCCGGGTCCTTTGAACACTGAAGCTTTCTTT. It encodes CSAPGPLNTEAFF.

This chain uses TRBV19 with TRBJ1-2; the D gene is possibly TRBD1 (5 bases). Trimming took off 5 bases at V and 3 bases at J, with 25 bases between the two ends. The CDR3 totals 18 residues. CDR1 and CDR2 (germline): LNHDA, SQIVND (reference sequence). The CDR3 here is CASSLEGLGGGYDYGYTF. The CDR3 DNA reads TGTGCCAGTAGTCTCGAGGGGTTGGGTGGAGGGTACGACTATGGCTACACCTTC.

This clone was observed once. The chain joins TRBV5-1 to TRBJ2-7; 7 bases agree with TRBD1. The J segment lost 1 base and the V segment lost 4 bases, leaving 5 bases of the junction unmatched. The CDR3 spans 14 residues. Germline assignment: CDR1 SGHRS and CDR2 YFSETQ. The CDR3 protein is CASSLGDSSYEQYF. The CDR3, as DNA: TGCGCCAGCAGCCTGGGGGACAGTTCCTACGAGCAGTACTTC. Full variable domain (outside the CDR3, taken from reference TRBV5-1 and TRBJ2-7): KAGVTQTPRYLIKTRGQQVTLSCSPISGHRSVSWYQQTPGQGLQFLFEYFSETQRNKGNFPGRFSGRQFSNSRSEMNVSTLELGDSALYLCASSLGDSSYEQYFGPGTRLTVT.